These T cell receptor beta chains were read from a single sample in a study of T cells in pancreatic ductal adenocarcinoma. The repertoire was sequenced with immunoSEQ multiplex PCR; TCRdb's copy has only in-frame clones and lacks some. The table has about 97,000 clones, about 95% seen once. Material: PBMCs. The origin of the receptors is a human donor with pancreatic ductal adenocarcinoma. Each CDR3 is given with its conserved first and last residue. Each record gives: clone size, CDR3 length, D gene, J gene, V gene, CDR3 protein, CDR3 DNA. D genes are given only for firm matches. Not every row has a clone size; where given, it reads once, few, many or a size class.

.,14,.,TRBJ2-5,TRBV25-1,CASSFSGLGETQYF,TGTGCCAGCAGTTTCTCTGGCCTTGGAGAGACCCAGTACTTC
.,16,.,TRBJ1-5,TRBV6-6,CASSFDGGSGNQPQHF,TGTGCCAGCAGTTTCGACGGAGGGAGCGGCAATCAGCCCCAGCATTTT
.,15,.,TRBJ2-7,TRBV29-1,CSVIATAKLTYEQYF,TGCAGCGTAATAGCGACTGCTAAGCTAACCTACGAGCAGTACTTC
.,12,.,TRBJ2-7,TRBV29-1,CSGGRVSGEQYF,TGCAGCGGCGGCAGGGTGTCAGGCGAGCAGTACTTC
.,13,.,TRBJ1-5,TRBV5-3,CARSLRDNQPQHF,TGTGCCAGAAGCCTGCGCGACAATCAGCCCCAGCATTTT
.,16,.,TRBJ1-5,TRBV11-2,CASSPGNGERGQPQHF,TGTGCCAGCAGCCCGGGGAACGGGGAAAGAGGTCAGCCCCAGCATTTT
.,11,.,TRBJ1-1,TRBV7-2,CASSPGTEAFF,TGTGCCAGCAGCCCGGGCACTGAAGCTTTCTTT
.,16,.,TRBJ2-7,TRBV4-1,CASSQDGGATLYEQYF,TGCGCCAGCAGCCAAGATGGGGGGGCCACGCTTTACGAGCAGTACTTC
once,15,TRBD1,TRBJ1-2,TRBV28,CASSLPDRVGNGYTF,TGTGCCAGCAGTCTTCCGGACAGGGTAGGGAATGGCTACACCTTC
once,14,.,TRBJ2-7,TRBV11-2,CASSAAGGVYEQYF,TGTGCCAGCAGCGCCGCAGGAGGAGTGTACGAGCAGTACTTC
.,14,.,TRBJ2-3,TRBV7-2,CASAVSAGTDTQYF,TGTGCCAGCGCGGTGAGCGCCGGCACAGATACGCAGTATTTT
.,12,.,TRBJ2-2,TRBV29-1,CSVRDSSGELFF,TGCAGCGTTCGGGACTCCTCCGGGGAGCTGTTTTTT
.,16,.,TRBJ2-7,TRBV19,CASSPPWAGNSYEQYF,TGTGCCAGTAGTCCCCCATGGGCAGGAAACTCCTACGAGCAGTACTTC
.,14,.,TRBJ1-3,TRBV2,CASSDSDTGNTIYF,TGTGCCAGCAGTGACTCAGATACTGGAAACACCATATATTTT
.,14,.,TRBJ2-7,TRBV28,CASAWGGGTVEQYF,TGTGCCAGCGCCTGGGGCGGGGGCACGGTGGAGCAGTACTTC
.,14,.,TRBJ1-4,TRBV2,CASSDPRGQEKLFF,TGTGCCAGCAGTGATCCCAGGGGTCAAGAAAAACTGTTTTTT
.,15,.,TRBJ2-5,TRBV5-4,CASSLLGTSQETQYF,TGTGCCAGCAGCTTGTTAGGGACAAGTCAAGAGACCCAGTACTTC
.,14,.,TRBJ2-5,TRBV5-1,CASSTAPGGETQYF,TGCGCCAGCAGTACCGCGCCAGGAGGCGAGACCCAGTACTTC
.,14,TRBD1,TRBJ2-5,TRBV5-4,CASSLGDRQETQYF,TGTGCCAGCAGCTTGGGGGACAGACAAGAGACCCAGTACTTC
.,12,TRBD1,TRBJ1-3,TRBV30,CAWTGGSHTIYF,TGTGCCTGGACAGGGGGCAGTCACACCATATATTTT
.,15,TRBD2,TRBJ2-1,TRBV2,CATRGSGIAYNEQFF,TGTGCCACCCGGGGTAGCGGGATCGCCTACAATGAGCAGTTCTTC
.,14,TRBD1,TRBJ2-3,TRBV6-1,CASRPDRVSDTQYF,TGTGCCAGCAGGCCCGACAGGGTTTCGGATACGCAGTATTTT
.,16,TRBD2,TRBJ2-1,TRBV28,CASNKPGREKDNEQFF,TGTGCCAGCAACAAGCCCGGGCGGGAGAAGGACAATGAGCAGTTCTTC
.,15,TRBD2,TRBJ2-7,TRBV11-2,CASSPGLAGFGEQYF,TGTGCCAGCAGCCCGGGACTAGCGGGCTTTGGCGAGCAGTACTTC
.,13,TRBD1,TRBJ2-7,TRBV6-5,CASSRDRFYEQYF,TGTGCCAGTTCCCGGGACAGGTTCTACGAGCAGTACTTC
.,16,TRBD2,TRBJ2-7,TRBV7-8,CASSLAQTSGRREQYF,TGTGCCAGCAGCTTAGCGCAGACTAGCGGGAGACGAGAGCAGTACTTC
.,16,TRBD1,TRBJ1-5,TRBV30,CAWSVRTGGFYQPQHF,TGTGCCTGGAGTGTACGTACAGGGGGCTTTTATCAGCCCCAGCATTTT
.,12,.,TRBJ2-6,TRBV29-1,CSARSGANVLTF,TGCAGCGCCCGCTCTGGGGCCAACGTCCTGACTTTC
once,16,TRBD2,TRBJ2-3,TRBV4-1,CASSREGRGGTDTQYF,TGCGCCAGCAGCCGTGAGGGGAGGGGAGGCACAGATACGCAGTATTTT
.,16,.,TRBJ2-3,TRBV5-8,CASRFRNPGPTDTQYF,TGTGCCAGCAGATTTCGAAACCCAGGGCCCACAGATACGCAGTATTTT
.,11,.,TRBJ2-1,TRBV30,CAWSSNNEQFF,TGTGCCTGGAGCAGTAACAATGAGCAGTTCTTC
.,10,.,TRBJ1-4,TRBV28,CASSSDTLFF,TGTGCCAGCAGTTCTGACACGCTGTTTTTT
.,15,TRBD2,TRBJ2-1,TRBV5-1,CASSLSGTSYNEQFF,TGCGCCAGCAGCCTTAGCGGGACCTCCTACAATGAGCAGTTCTTC
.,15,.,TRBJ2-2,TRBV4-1,CASSQGPWGAGELFF,TGCGCCAGCAGCCAAGGTCCTTGGGGGGCCGGGGAGCTGTTTTTT
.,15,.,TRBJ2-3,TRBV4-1,CASSQVAESTDTQYF,TGCGCCAGCAGCCAAGTAGCGGAGAGCACAGATACGCAGTATTTT
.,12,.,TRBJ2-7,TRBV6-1,CASRRTGYEQYF,TGTGCCAGCCGGAGGACGGGATACGAGCAGTACTTC
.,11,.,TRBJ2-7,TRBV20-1,CSASTGLEQYF,TGCAGTGCTTCCACAGGGCTCGAGCAGTACTTC
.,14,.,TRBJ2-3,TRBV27,CASSLSRITDTQYF,TGTGCCAGCAGTTTGTCCAGAATCACAGATACGCAGTATTTT
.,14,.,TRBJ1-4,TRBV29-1,CSVANDRENEKLFF,TGCAGCGTTGCAAACGACAGAGAGAATGAAAAACTGTTTTTT
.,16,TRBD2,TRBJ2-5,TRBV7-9,CASSFFGAGVGETQYF,TGTGCCAGCAGCTTTTTCGGAGCGGGAGTTGGAGAGACCCAGTACTTC
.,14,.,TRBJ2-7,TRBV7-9,CASTSDRSPGEQYF,TGTGCCAGCACCTCAGACAGGTCTCCTGGCGAGCAGTACTTC
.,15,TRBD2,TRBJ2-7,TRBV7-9,CASSPERGWPYEQYF,TGTGCCAGCAGCCCAGAGCGGGGATGGCCCTACGAGCAGTACTTC
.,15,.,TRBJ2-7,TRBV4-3,CASSQDWTVPYEQYF,TGCGCCAGCAGCCAAGATTGGACAGTACCCTACGAGCAGTACTTC
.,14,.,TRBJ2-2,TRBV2,CASSEPAGIGELFF,TGTGCCAGCAGTGAACCGGCAGGGATCGGGGAGCTGTTTTTT
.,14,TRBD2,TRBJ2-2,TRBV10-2,CASTGTRSTGELFF,TGCGCCAGCACCGGGACTAGAAGCACCGGGGAGCTGTTTTTT
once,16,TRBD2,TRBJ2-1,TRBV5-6,CASSRGLADSYNEQFF,TGTGCCAGCAGCCGGGGACTAGCGGACTCCTACAATGAGCAGTTCTTC
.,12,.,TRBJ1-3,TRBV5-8,CASRDYGNTIYF,TGTGCCAGCAGGGACTACGGGAACACCATATATTTT
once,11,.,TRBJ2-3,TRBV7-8,CASSNRDTQYF,TGTGCCAGCAGCAACAGAGATACGCAGTATTTT
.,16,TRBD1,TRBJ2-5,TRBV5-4,CASSDGMGQGGETQYF,TGTGCCAGCAGCGATGGGATGGGACAGGGCGGGGAGACCCAGTACTTC
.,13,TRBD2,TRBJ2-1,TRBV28,CASGVAGDGEQFF,TGTGCCAGCGGGGTAGCGGGAGACGGTGAGCAGTTCTTC
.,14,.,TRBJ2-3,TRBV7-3,CASSLMTSTDTQYF,TGTGCCAGCAGCTTGATGACTAGCACAGATACGCAGTATTTT
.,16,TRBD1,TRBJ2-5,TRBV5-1,CASSRDSSAYPETQYF,TGCGCCAGCAGCCGGGACAGCTCGGCGTACCCAGAGACCCAGTACTTC
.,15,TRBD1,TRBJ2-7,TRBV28,CASSPMGTGLYEQYF,TGTGCCAGCAGTCCGATGGGGACAGGACTCTACGAGCAGTACTTC
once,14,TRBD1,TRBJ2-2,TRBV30,CAWSEDRYTGELFF,TGTGCCTGGAGTGAGGACAGGTACACCGGGGAGCTGTTTTTT
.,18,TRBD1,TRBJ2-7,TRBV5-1,CASSLAGTGAIAPYEQYF,TGCGCCAGCAGCTTGGCCGGGACAGGGGCCATAGCCCCCTACGAGCAGTACTTC